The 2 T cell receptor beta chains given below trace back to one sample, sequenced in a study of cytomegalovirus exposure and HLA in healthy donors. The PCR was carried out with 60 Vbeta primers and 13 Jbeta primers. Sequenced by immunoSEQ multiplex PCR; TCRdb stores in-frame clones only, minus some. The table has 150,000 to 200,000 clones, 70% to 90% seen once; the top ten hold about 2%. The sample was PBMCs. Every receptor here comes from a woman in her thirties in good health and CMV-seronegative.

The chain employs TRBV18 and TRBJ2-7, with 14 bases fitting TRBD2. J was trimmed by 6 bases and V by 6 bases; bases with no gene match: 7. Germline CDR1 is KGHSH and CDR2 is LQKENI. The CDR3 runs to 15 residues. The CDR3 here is CASSGLAGDRAEQYF. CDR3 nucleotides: TGTGCCAGCTCGGGACTAGCGGGAGATCGGGCCGAGCAGTACTTC.

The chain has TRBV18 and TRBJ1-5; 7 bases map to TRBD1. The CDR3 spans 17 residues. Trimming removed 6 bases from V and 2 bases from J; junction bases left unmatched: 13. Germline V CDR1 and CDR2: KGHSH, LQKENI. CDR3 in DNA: TGTGCCAGCTCGCGACAGGGTGAGCCTCTGGGCAATCAGCCCCAGCATTTT. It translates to CASSRQGEPLGNQPQHF.